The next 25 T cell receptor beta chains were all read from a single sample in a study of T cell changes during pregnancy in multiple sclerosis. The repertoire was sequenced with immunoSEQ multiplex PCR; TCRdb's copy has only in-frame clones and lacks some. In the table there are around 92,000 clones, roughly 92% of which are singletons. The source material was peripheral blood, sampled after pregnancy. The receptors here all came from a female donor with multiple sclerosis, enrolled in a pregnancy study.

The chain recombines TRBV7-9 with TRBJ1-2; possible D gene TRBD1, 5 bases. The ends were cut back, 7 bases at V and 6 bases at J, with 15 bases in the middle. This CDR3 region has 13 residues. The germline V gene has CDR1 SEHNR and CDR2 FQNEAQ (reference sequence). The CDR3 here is CASIGGTLDGYTF. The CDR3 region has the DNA TGTGCCAGCATTGGCGGGACCTTGGATGGCTACACCTTC.

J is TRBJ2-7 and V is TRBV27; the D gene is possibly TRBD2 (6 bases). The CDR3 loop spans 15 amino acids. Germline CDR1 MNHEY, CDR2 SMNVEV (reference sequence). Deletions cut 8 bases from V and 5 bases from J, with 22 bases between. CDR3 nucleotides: TGTGCCAGCGCACTCACGGGACTGGGGATCGACGAGCAGTACTTC. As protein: CASALTGLGIDEQYF.

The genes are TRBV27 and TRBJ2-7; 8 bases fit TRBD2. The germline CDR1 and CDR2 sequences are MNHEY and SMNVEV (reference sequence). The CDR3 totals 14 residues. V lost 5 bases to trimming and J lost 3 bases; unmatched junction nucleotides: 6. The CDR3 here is CASSRSGIRYEQYF. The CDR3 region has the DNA TGTGCCAGCAGTCGTAGCGGGATTCGCTACGAGCAGTACTTC.

CDR3 amino acids: CASSPTTGPDGELFF. DNA of the CDR3: TGTGCCAGCAGCCCGACTACAGGGCCAGACGGGGAGCTGTTTTTT. J is TRBJ2-2 and V is TRBV5-6; D is perhaps TRBD1 (6 bases). This CDR3 spans 15 amino acids. CDR1 is SGHDT and CDR2 is YYEEEE in the germline V gene. Between the trimmed V and J ends, which lost 4 bases and 7 bases, there was a span of 17 bases.

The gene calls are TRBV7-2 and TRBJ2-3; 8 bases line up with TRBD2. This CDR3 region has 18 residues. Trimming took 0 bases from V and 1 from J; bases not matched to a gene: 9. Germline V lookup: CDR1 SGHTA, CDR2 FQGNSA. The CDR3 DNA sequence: TGTGCCAGCAGCTTAGCCAGCGGGGGCCCCCTGGGCACAGATACGCAGTATTTT. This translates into CASSLASGGPLGTDTQYF.

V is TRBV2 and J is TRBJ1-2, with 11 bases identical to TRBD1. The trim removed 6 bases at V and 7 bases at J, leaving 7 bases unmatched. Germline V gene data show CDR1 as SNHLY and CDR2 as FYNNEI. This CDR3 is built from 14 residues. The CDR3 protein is CASRDRGHLSGYTF. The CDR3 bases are TGTGCCAGCAGGGACAGGGGGCACCTTTCTGGCTACACCTTC.

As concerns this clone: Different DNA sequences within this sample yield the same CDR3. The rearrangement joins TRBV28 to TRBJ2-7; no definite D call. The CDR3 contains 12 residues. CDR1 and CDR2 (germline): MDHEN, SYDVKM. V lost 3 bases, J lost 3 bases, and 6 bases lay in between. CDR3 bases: TGTGCCAGCAGTTTTCAGAACTACGAGCAGTACTTC. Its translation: CASSFQNYEQYF.

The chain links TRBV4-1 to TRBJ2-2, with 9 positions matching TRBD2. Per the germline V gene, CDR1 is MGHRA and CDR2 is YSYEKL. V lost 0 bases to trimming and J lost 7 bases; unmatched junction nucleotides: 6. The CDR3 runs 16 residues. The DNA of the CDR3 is TGCGCCAGCAGCCAAGAACCTAGCGGGATTCTCGGGGAGCTGTTTTTT. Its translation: CASSQEPSGILGELFF.

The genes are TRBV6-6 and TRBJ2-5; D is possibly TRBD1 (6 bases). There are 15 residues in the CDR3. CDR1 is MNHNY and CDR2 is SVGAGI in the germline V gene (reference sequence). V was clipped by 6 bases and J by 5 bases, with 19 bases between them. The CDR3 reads CASSLLLQGPETQYF. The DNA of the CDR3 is TGTGCCAGCAGCCTGCTGCTACAGGGTCCCGAGACCCAGTACTTC.

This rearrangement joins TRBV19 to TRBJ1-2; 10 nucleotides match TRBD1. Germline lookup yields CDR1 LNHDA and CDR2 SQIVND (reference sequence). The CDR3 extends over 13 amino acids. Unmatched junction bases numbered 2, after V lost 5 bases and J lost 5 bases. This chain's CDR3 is CASSLGQGYGYTF. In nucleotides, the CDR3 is TGTGCCAGTAGTCTGGGACAGGGGTATGGCTACACCTTC. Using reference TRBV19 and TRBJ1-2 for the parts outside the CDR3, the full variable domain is DGGITQSPKYLFRKEGQNVTLSCEQNLNHDAMYWYRQDPGQGLRLIYYSQIVNDFQKGDIAEGYSVSREKKESFPLTVTSAQKNPTAFYLCASSLGQGYGYTFGSGTRLTVV.

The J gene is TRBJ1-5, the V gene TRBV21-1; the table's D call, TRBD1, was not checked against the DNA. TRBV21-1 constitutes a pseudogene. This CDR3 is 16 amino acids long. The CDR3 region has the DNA TGTGCCAGCAGCAGAATACAGGGGTGCGGCAATCAGCCCCAGCATTTT. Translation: CASSRIQGCGNQPQHF.

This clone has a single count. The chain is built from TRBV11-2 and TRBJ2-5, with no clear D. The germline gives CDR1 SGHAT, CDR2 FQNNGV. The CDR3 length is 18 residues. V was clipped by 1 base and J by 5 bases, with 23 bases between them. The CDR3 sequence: CASSLGHRSGNSRETQYF. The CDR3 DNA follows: TGTGCCAGCAGCTTAGGACACCGATCTGGTAACAGCAGGGAGACCCAGTACTTC.

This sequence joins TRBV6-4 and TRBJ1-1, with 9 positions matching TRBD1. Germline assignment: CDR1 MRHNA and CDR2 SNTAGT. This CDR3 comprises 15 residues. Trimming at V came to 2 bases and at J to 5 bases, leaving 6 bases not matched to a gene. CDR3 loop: CASSDETGGRTEAFF. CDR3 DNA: TGTGCCAGCAGTGACGAGACAGGGGGACGGACTGAAGCTTTCTTT.

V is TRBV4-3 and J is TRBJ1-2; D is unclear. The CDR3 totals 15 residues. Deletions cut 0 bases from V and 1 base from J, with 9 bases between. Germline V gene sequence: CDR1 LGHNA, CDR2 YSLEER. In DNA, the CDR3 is TGCGCCAGCAGCCAAGAGCTAGCGTTTAACTATGGCTACACCTTC. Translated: CASSQELAFNYGYTF.

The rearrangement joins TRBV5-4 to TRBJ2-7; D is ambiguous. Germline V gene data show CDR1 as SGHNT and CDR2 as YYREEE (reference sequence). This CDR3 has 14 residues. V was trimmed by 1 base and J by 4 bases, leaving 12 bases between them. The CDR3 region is CASSLQAKPYEQYF. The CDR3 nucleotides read TGTGCCAGCAGCTTGCAAGCAAAACCTTACGAGCAGTACTTC.

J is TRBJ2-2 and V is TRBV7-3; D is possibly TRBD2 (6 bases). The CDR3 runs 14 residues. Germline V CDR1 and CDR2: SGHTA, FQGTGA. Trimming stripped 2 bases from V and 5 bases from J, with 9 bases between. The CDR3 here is CASSLGGATGELFF. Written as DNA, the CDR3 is TGTGCCAGCAGCTTAGGCGGGGCTACCGGGGAGCTGTTTTTT.

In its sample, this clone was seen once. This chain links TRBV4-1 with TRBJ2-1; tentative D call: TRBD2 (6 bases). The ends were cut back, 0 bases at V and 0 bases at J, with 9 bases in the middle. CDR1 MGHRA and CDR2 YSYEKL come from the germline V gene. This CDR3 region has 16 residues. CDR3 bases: TGCGCCAGCAGCCAAGATCTTAGCGGCTCCTACAATGAGCAGTTCTTC. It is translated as CASSQDLSGSYNEQFF.

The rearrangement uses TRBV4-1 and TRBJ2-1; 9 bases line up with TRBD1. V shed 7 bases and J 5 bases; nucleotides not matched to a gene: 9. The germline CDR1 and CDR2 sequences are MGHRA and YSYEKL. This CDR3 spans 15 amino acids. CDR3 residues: CASTEEDRGNNEQFF. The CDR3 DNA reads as TGCGCCAGCACCGAAGAGGACAGGGGAAACAATGAGCAGTTCTTC.

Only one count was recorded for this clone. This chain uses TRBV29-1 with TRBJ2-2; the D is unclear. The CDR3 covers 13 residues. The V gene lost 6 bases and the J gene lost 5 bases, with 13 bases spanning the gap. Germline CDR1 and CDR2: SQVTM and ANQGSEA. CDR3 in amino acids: CSVASMETGELFF. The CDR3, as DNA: TGCAGCGTGGCCAGTATGGAGACCGGGGAGCTGTTTTTT.

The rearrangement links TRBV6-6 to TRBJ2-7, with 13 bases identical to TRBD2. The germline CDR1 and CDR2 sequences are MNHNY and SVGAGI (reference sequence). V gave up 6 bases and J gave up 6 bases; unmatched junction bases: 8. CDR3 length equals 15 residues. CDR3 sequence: CASRPRTSGSGEQYF. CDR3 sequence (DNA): TGTGCCAGCAGACCCCGGACTAGCGGGAGCGGCGAGCAGTACTTC.

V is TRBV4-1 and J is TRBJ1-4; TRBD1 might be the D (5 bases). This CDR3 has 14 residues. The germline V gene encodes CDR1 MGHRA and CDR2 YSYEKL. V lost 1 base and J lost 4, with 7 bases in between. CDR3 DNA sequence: TGCGCCAGCAGCCAAGCCGGGGGTAATGAAAAACTGTTTTTT. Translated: CASSQAGGNEKLFF.

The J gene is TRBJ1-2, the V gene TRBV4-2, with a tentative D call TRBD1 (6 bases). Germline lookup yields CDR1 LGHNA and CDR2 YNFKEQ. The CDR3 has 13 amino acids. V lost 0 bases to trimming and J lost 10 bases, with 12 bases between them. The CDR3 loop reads CASSQDVLGHYTF. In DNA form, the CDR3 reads TGTGCCAGCAGCCAAGACGTTCTGGGACACTACACCTTC.

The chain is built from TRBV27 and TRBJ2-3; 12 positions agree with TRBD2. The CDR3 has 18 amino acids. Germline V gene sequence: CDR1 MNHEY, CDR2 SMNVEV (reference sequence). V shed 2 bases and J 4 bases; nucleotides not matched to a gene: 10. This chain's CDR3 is CASSLRPSGRAIADTQYF. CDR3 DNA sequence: TGTGCCAGCAGTTTAAGGCCTAGCGGGAGGGCAATCGCAGATACGCAGTATTTT.

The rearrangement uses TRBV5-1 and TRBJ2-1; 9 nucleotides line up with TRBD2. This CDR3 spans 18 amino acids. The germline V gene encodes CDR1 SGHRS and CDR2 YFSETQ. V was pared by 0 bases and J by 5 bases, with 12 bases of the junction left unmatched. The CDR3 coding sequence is TGCGCCAGCAGCTTGGGTAGCGGGAGAAGATCTTTCCACAATGAGCAGTTCTTC. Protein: CASSLGSGRRSFHNEQFF.

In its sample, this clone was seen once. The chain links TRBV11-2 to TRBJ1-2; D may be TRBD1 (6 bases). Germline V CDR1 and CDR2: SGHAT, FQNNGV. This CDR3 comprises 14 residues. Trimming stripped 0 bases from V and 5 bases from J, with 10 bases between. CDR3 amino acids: CASSLDGQGYGYTF. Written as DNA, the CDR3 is TGTGCCAGCAGCTTAGATGGTCAGGGGTATGGCTACACCTTC.